Below are 26 T cell receptor beta chains sequenced from a single sample in a study of response to subunit inactivated influenza vaccine. MiXCR, run by TCRdb on the RT-PCR reads, gives a single entry per CDR3 protein. The data contain fewer than 650,000 distinct CDR3 sequences, 13% of them singletons. The material was PBMCs from blood, obtained 40 to 50 days after vaccination. Every receptor here comes from a man aged 50-60 years who received an inactivated influenza vaccine.

There are a few counts of this clonotype. This rearrangement joins TRBV7-2 to TRBJ2-3; TRBD1 is a possible D gene (6 bases). Germline V gives CDR1 SGHTA, CDR2 FQGNSA. With 1 base removed from V and 5 bases from J, the gap between germline ends came to 16 bases. There are 16 residues in the CDR3. For the CDR3, the DNA is TGTGCCAGCAGCTTAGGAGTCCGACTACAGGGAGATACGCAGTATTTT. Its protein is CASSLGVRLQGDTQYF.

The chain employs TRBV5-1 and TRBJ2-1; tentative D call: TRBD1 (5 bases). V was cut by 5 bases and J by 6 bases, with 18 bases left in between. CDR1 and CDR2 from the germline V gene are SGHRS and YFSETQ. This CDR3 has 15 amino acids. The CDR3 region is CASRSSPGRVNEQFF. DNA for the CDR3: TGCGCCAGCAGGTCATCCCCGGGCAGGGTCAATGAGCAGTTCTTC.

The chain couples TRBV27 to TRBJ2-1, with 7 bases fitting TRBD2. J was trimmed by 2 bases and V by 6 bases; bases with no gene match: 7. This CDR3 has 15 amino acids. Germline V gene data show CDR1 as MNHEY and CDR2 as SMNVEV (reference sequence). DNA for the CDR3: TGTGCCAGCAGAGTAACGGGAGGTCCCTACAATGAGCAGTTCTTC. It yields the protein CASRVTGGPYNEQFF.

There are a few counts of this clonotype. The V call is TRBV20-1, the J call TRBJ1-5; 11 nucleotides agree with TRBD1. V dropped 1 base and J dropped 4; count of bases not matched to a gene: 9. The CDR3 extends over 17 amino acids. Germline V gives CDR1 DFQATT, CDR2 SNEGSKA (reference sequence). Here the CDR3 reads CSARGDRGDPRNQPQHF. The CDR3 DNA reads TGCAGTGCTAGAGGGGACAGGGGGGACCCCCGTAATCAGCCCCAGCATTTT.

This clonotype was counted ten times or more. This rearrangement joins TRBV5-1 to TRBJ2-7; tentatively, D is TRBD1 (6 bases). Trimming left V 0 bases short and J 3 bases short, with 13 bases between. Germline CDR1 is SGHRS and CDR2 is YFSETQ. CDR3 length: 15 amino acids. CDR3 sequence: CASSLDGRGSYEQYF. As DNA, the CDR3 is TGCGCCAGCAGCTTGGATGGCAGGGGCAGCTACGAGCAGTACTTC.

V gene TRBV6-5 combines with J gene TRBJ2-3; D is tentatively TRBD1 or TRBD2 (5 bases each). This CDR3 has 16 residues. The V gene's germline CDR1 is MNHEY and CDR2 SVGAGI. Trimming left V 4 bases short and J 1 base short, with 15 bases between. The CDR3 here is CASSSRDGGRTDTQYF. CDR3 coding DNA: TGTGCCAGCAGTTCCCGGGACGGCGGTCGCACAGATACGCAGTATTTT.

This sequence joins TRBV11-1 and TRBJ2-5, with 9 bases fitting TRBD1. V trimming: 4 bases; J trimming: 2 bases; junction bases outside the gene matches: 11. The CDR3 extends over 17 amino acids. The V gene's germline CDR1 is SGHAT and CDR2 FQDESV (reference sequence). The chain's CDR3 is CASSSDGSGQGQETQYF. CDR3 coding DNA: TGTGCCAGCAGCTCCGATGGCTCGGGACAGGGACAAGAGACCCAGTACTTC.

This clonotype was seen a handful of times. The chain links TRBV13 to TRBJ2-7; D gene uncertain. CDR1 is PRHDT, CDR2 FYEKMQ, per germline (reference sequence). The length of the CDR3 is 14 residues. The V end was cut by 4 bases, the J end by 5 bases, with 15 bases between. CDR3 nucleotide sequence: TGTGCCAGCAGCTCTCAGCGTGGATTCCACGAGCAGTACTTC. Its translation is CASSSQRGFHEQYF.

This clonotype was counted at least ten times. The chain carries TRBV7-9 and TRBJ2-5, with a tentative D call TRBD1 (5 bases). The ends were cut back, 2 bases at V and 4 bases at J, with 11 bases in the middle. Germline CDR1 is SEHNR and CDR2 is FQNEAQ (reference sequence). CDR3 length: 14 residues. The CDR3 DNA is TGTGCCAGCAGCTTAAGGGGATTCGGAGAGACCCAGTACTTC. This encodes CASSLRGFGETQYF.

This clonotype was found once. The chain has TRBV29-1 and TRBJ2-5; D is uncertain. The ends were cut back, 3 bases at V and 3 bases at J, with 8 bases in the middle. Germline V CDR1 and CDR2: SQVTM, ANQGSEA. There are 12 residues in the CDR3. CDR3 sequence: CSVDRQKETQYF. Here the CDR3 DNA reads TGCAGCGTTGATCGGCAGAAAGAGACCCAGTACTTC. Full variable domain (rest looked up from reference TRBV29-1 and TRBJ2-5): SAVISQKPSRDICQRGTSLTIQCQVDSQVTMMFWYRQQPGQSLTLIATANQGSEATYESGFVIDKFPISRPNLTFSTLTVSNMSPEDSSIYLCSVDRQKETQYFGPGTRLLVL.

This clonotype was found a few times. The chain joins TRBV20-1 to TRBJ1-4; 9 nucleotides line up with TRBD1. Trimming removed 4 bases from V and 8 bases from J; junction bases left unmatched: 8. CDR1 DFQATT and CDR2 SNEGSKA come from the germline V gene (reference sequence). CDR3 length: 14 amino acids. The CDR3 DNA is TGCAGTGCTATGCAAGACAGGGGGTTAGAAAAACTGTTTTTT. Protein sequence: CSAMQDRGLEKLFF.

The rearrangement links TRBV6-5 to TRBJ1-1; unclear D gene. The CDR3 totals 13 residues. From germline, CDR1 is MNHEY and CDR2 SVGAGI. V lost 0 bases, J lost 6 bases, and 8 bases lay in between. The CDR3 loop is CASSYSRLAEAFF. Written as DNA, the CDR3 is TGTGCCAGCAGTTACTCGAGGCTCGCTGAAGCTTTCTTT.

J is TRBJ2-1 and V is TRBV6-2 or TRBV6-3; 9 nucleotides align to TRBD2. V was clipped by 2 bases and J by 7 bases; unmatched bases: 6. Per the germline V gene, CDR1 is MNHEY and CDR2 is SVGEGT. CDR3 size: 15 residues. CDR3 region: CASSYGRGGLNEQFF. The CDR3 coding sequence is TGTGCCAGCAGTTACGGGCGGGGGGGCCTTAATGAGCAGTTCTTC.

The table lists this clonotype with many counts. CDR3 coding DNA: TGTGCCAGCAGCCTCGCGGGCGGCAATCAGCCCCAGCATTTT. Translating it yields CASSLAGGNQPQHF. The chain has TRBV5-5 and TRBJ1-5; no firm D call. The germline V gene encodes CDR1 SGHKS and CDR2 YYEKEE (reference sequence). The V gene lost 4 bases and the J gene lost 2 bases, with 10 bases spanning the gap. This CDR3 contains 14 residues.

This clonotype has a handful of counts. The V call is TRBV5-6, the J call TRBJ2-2; 9 bases are shared with TRBD1. Germline CDR1 reads SGHDT; CDR2 reads YYEEEE. This CDR3 comprises 16 residues. Unmatched junction bases numbered 7, after V lost 4 bases and J lost 3 bases. CDR3 coding DNA: TGTGCCAGCAGCACTGGACAGGGGAGGCACACCGGGGAGCTGTTTTTT. Protein sequence: CASSTGQGRHTGELFF.

The chain recombines TRBV5-1 with TRBJ2-5; the D is unclear. This CDR3 region has 15 residues. Trimming cost V 1 base and J 1 base, with 11 bases left between them. Germline lookup yields CDR1 SGHRS and CDR2 YFSETQ. Here the CDR3 DNA reads TGCGCCAGCAGCTTGATGGTCGGCAGCCAAGAGACCCAGTACTTC. As protein: CASSLMVGSQETQYF.

This clonotype has a handful of counts. The chain employs TRBV14 and TRBJ2-1; D possibly corresponds to TRBD2 (6 bases). The CDR3 consists of 16 residues. Trimming took off 1 base at V and 10 bases at J, with 20 bases between the two ends. Germline V CDR1 and CDR2: SGHDN, FVKESK. The CDR3 nucleotides read TGTGCCAGCAGCCAAGGTTGGGGACTCCTCCTCGGAGAGCAGTTCTTC. It specifies CASSQGWGLLLGEQFF.

The chain recombines TRBV7-2 with TRBJ1-5, with TRBD1 identical over 10 bases. This CDR3 contains 15 residues. CDR1 and CDR2 from the germline V gene are SGHTA and FQGNSA. V lost 5 bases to trimming and J lost 4 bases; unmatched junction nucleotides: 5. The DNA for the CDR3 is TGTGCCAGCAGCCCCGACAGGGGGCTTAATCAGCCCCAGCATTTT. As protein: CASSPDRGLNQPQHF. The full variable domain, with the rest looked up from reference TRBV7-2 and TRBJ1-5, is GAGVSQSPSNKVTEKGKDVELRCDPISGHTALYWYRQSLGQGLEFLIYFQGNSAPDKSGLPSDRFSAERTGGSVSTLTIQRTQQEDSAVYLCASSPDRGLNQPQHFGDGTRLSIL.

This clonotype was detected a few times. The chain couples TRBV4-3 to TRBJ2-7; 9 bases map to TRBD2. This CDR3 has 16 residues. Germline V gene sequence: CDR1 LGHNA, CDR2 YSLEER. J gave up 7 bases and V 0 bases, and 10 bases lay outside the gene matches. CDR3 sequence: CASSQELAGRGWEQYF. The CDR3 bases are TGCGCCAGCAGCCAAGAACTAGCGGGCCGCGGTTGGGAGCAGTACTTC.

This clonotype occurred a few times. The J gene is TRBJ2-2, the V gene TRBV11-2; 8 nucleotides line up with TRBD2. The CDR3 covers 15 residues. Germline CDR1 SGHAT, CDR2 FQNNGV. With 6 bases clipped from V and 5 bases from J, the junction kept 8 bases outside the gene matches. CDR3 in amino acids: CASSNGRADTGELFF. The CDR3 coding sequence is TGTGCCAGCAGTAACGGGAGGGCAGATACCGGGGAGCTGTTTTTT.

The chain links TRBV28 to TRBJ1-3; D is undetermined. This CDR3 comprises 15 residues. CDR1 and CDR2 (germline): MDHEN, SYDVKM. Trimming left V 2 bases short and J 0 bases short, with 8 bases between. The CDR3 DNA reads as TGTGCCAGCAGTTTAGTACTTCTCTCTGGAAACACCATATATTTT. Residues: CASSLVLLSGNTIYF.

This clonotype was detected only a few times. The chain combines TRBV7-2 with TRBJ1-3; the D is unclear. The length of the CDR3 is 14 residues. The ends were cut back, 5 bases at V and 4 bases at J, with 12 bases in the middle. Per the germline V gene, CDR1 is SGHTA and CDR2 is FQGNSA. The CDR3 nucleotides read TGTGCCAGCAGCATTAGTTCGGGCGGAAACACCATATATTTT. It codes for CASSISSGGNTIYF.

This clonotype was seen at least ten times. The chain joins TRBV4-1 to TRBJ2-7; no reliable D call. Germline CDR1 and CDR2: MGHRA and YSYEKL. The V end was cut by 0 bases, the J end by 6 bases, with 15 bases between. This CDR3 is built from 15 residues. The DNA for the CDR3 is TGCGCCAGCAGCCAAGATGCTGTCTTGGTCGGCGAGCAGTACTTC. Translated, it gives CASSQDAVLVGEQYF.

This clonotype was recorded a few times. The chain is built from TRBV6-2 or TRBV6-3 and TRBJ2-7, with a possible D match to TRBD2 (6 bases). Deletions cut 6 bases from V and 2 bases from J, with 17 bases between. The CDR3 is 15 amino acids. Per the germline V gene, CDR1 is MNHEY and CDR2 is SVGEGT. The DNA for the CDR3 is TGTGCCAGCAGGCCCCATTTAGCGGTAACCTACGAGCAGTACTTC. Protein: CASRPHLAVTYEQYF.

The chain has TRBV6-5 and TRBJ2-5; maybe TRBD1 (5 bases). V was cut by 4 bases and J by 2 bases, with 14 bases left in between. Germline CDR1 MNHEY, CDR2 SVGAGI. The CDR3 consists of 15 residues. The CDR3 region is CASSLRQWGQETQYF. DNA for the CDR3: TGTGCCAGCAGTTTAAGACAGTGGGGACAAGAGACCCAGTACTTC.

This clonotype was found a few times. The J gene is TRBJ2-7, the V gene TRBV6-2 or TRBV6-3; 7 bases are a match to TRBD1. V lost 2 bases and J lost 2; bases outside the gene matches: 6. This CDR3 contains 15 residues. CDR1 is MNHEY, CDR2 SVGEGT, per germline. CDR3 amino acids: CASSYQPTGTYEQYF. The CDR3 DNA follows: TGTGCCAGCAGTTACCAACCGACAGGGACCTACGAGCAGTACTTC.